The next 18 T cell receptor beta chains were all read from a single sample in a study of T cell responses to AZD1222 COVID-19 vaccine. Clones were read by immunoSEQ multiplex PCR, and TCRdb kept only the in-frame ones, dropping some. Among 75,000 to 80,000 clones listed, approximately 87% were seen once. The specimen was peripheral blood, collected 28 days after the second AZD1222 dose. The source of these receptors is an adult who received the AZD1222 COVID-19 vaccine.

The chain couples TRBV18 to TRBJ2-7, with D perhaps TRBD1 (6 bases). This CDR3 spans 13 amino acids. Germline V gene data show CDR1 as KGHSH and CDR2 as LQKENI. The V gene lost 6 bases and the J gene lost 6 bases, with 15 bases spanning the gap. CDR3 DNA: TGTGCCAGCTCCTCCGACAGGTCCGTCGAGCAGTACTTC. Residues: CASSSDRSVEQYF.

Regarding this clone: The same CDR3 can be traced to other DNA sequences in this sample. The gene calls are TRBV3-1 (or the pseudogene TRBV3-2) and TRBJ2-7; TRBD2 aligns across 7 bases. The CDR3 contains 14 residues. Looked up from germline, CDR1 is LGHDT and CDR2 is YNNKEL (reference sequence). V lost 1 base, J lost 2 bases, and 2 bases stayed unmatched. As DNA, the CDR3 is TGTGCCAGCAGCCAAGGGGGGGGGACCTACGAGCAGTACTTC. It specifies CASSQGGGTYEQYF.

J is TRBJ2-7 and V is TRBV25-1; unclear D gene. V was cut by 4 bases and J by 10 bases, with 20 bases left in between. This CDR3 spans 14 amino acids. The germline gives CDR1 MGHDK, CDR2 SYGVNS. The CDR3 loop reads CASSAPFGLPGQYF. The CDR3 coding sequence is TGTGCCAGCAGTGCCCCCTTCGGTCTGCCAGGACAGTACTTC.

The chain uses TRBV28 and TRBJ2-7; perhaps TRBD1 as D (5 bases). The CDR3 runs 13 residues. The germline V gene encodes CDR1 MDHEN and CDR2 SYDVKM. V gave up 3 bases and J gave up 0 bases, with 6 bases separating them. CDR3 in amino acids: CASSFQGSYEQYF. The CDR3 DNA reads TGTGCCAGCAGTTTCCAGGGCTCCTACGAGCAGTACTTC.

The chain is built from TRBV6-5 and TRBJ1-2; TRBD1 agrees at 9 bases. V lost 6 bases and J lost 4; bases outside the gene matches: 6. The CDR3 spans 14 residues. The germline V gene encodes CDR1 MNHEY and CDR2 SVGAGI. CDR3 region: CASRDRGNTYGYTF. As DNA, the CDR3 is TGTGCCAGCAGGGACAGGGGAAATACCTATGGCTACACCTTC.

V gene TRBV9 combines with J gene TRBJ1-1; no clear D gene. The CDR3 runs 12 residues. CDR1 and CDR2 (germline): SGDLS, YYNGEE. Trimming removed 9 bases from V and 4 bases from J, with 13 bases in between. The CDR3 here is CAKPSGVTEAFF. The CDR3 DNA reads TGTGCCAAACCGTCGGGAGTCACTGAAGCTTTCTTT.

This clone was picked up one time. The chain uses TRBV7-9 and TRBJ1-5, with TRBD1 as a possible D gene (5 bases). Germline V gene lookup returns CDR1 SEHNR and CDR2 FQNEAQ (reference sequence). With 7 bases removed from V and 6 bases from J, the gap between germline ends came to 16 bases. The CDR3 covers 14 residues. The CDR3 protein is CASTHGGFGQPQHF. The DNA of the CDR3 is TGTGCCAGCACTCACGGGGGGTTTGGTCAGCCCCAGCATTTT. Full variable domain (remainder filled in from reference TRBV7-9 and TRBJ1-5): DTGVSQNPRHKITKRGQNVTFRCDPISEHNRLYWYRQTLGQGPEFLTYFQNEAQLEKSRLLSDRFSAERPKGSFSTLEIQRTEQGDSAMYLCASTHGGFGQPQHFGDGTRLSIL.

The chain is built from TRBV3-1 (or the pseudogene TRBV3-2) and TRBJ2-2; D remains ambiguous. This CDR3 has 12 amino acids. Trimming removed 2 bases at V and 7 bases at J, with 5 bases between. CDR1 is LGHDT, CDR2 YNNKEL, per germline (reference sequence). This CDR3 is CASSQPSGELFF. The CDR3 nucleotides are TGTGCCAGCAGCCAACCTAGCGGGGAGCTGTTTTTT.

The CDR3 DNA reads TGTGCCAGCAGCCTGGGACTCTCTGGAAACACCATATATTTT. Residues: CASSLGLSGNTIYF. The V gene is TRBV5-5, the J gene TRBJ1-3; D is perhaps TRBD1 (5 bases). Trimming shortened V by 4 bases and J by 0 bases, and 8 bases separated the two germline ends. Germline V gene data show CDR1 as SGHKS and CDR2 as YYEKEE (reference sequence). The CDR3 is made up of 14 amino acids.

The chain links TRBV5-8 to TRBJ1-5; TRBD1 is a possible D gene (5 bases). Germline CDR1 SGHTS, CDR2 YDEGEE. The CDR3 sequence is 15 residues long. V was cut by 0 bases and J by 1 base, with 8 bases left in between. The CDR3 reads CASSLAGDSNQPQHF. The CDR3 DNA reads TGTGCCAGCAGCTTGGCCGGGGACAGCAATCAGCCCCAGCATTTT.

This clone was seen just once. At one boundary the junction diverges from the germline segment, which might be a read error. V and J are TRBV7-2 and TRBJ2-3; 15 bases align to TRBD2. Germline loops: CDR1 SGHTA, CDR2 FQGNSA. The CDR3 totals 16 residues. In DNA form, the CDR3 reads TGTGCCAGCAGCTTAGGAGCCACCGGGACTAGCGGGGGGCCGGATTTT. Protein sequence: CASSLGATGTSGGPDF.

The gene calls are TRBV24-1 and TRBJ2-5; possible D gene TRBD2, 5 bases. Germline V lookup: CDR1 KGHDR, CDR2 SFDVKD. V dropped 0 bases and J dropped 2 bases, with 9 bases sitting between them. The CDR3 loop spans 15 amino acids. The DNA of the CDR3 is TGTGCCACCAGTGATTTGCGGGGAAATCAAGAGACCCAGTACTTC. Protein product: CATSDLRGNQETQYF.

This clone was observed a single time. The V call is TRBV30, the J call TRBJ2-6; D unclear. The CDR3 runs 13 residues. Germline V gene data show CDR1 as GTSNPN and CDR2 as SVGIG (reference sequence). V was cut by 2 bases and J by 4 bases, with 6 bases left in between. The CDR3 here is CAWSFSGANVLTF. The CDR3 nucleotides read TGTGCCTGGAGTTTTTCCGGGGCCAACGTCCTGACTTTC.

The V call is TRBV30, the J call TRBJ1-2, with D possibly matching TRBD1 (5 bases). Trimming took 5 bases from V and 8 from J, leaving 21 bases between them. CDR1 GTSNPN and CDR2 SVGIG come from the germline V gene (reference sequence). The CDR3 sequence is 14 residues long. CDR3 region: CAWGRQRPSGGYTF. The DNA for the CDR3 is TGTGCCTGGGGCCGACAGAGGCCCTCAGGGGGCTACACCTTC.

The chain carries TRBV27 and TRBJ2-1, with no clear D. The CDR3 totals 14 residues. Trimming shortened V by 5 bases and J by 2 bases, and 10 bases separated the two germline ends. Per germline, CDR1 MNHEY and CDR2 SMNVEV (reference sequence). The CDR3 sequence: CASSRLGPYNEQFF. CDR3 DNA sequence: TGTGCCAGCAGTAGACTCGGACCCTACAATGAGCAGTTCTTC.

The chain links TRBV7-8 to TRBJ2-2; TRBD1 or TRBD2 may be the D gene (6 bases each). Germline CDR1 reads SGHVS; CDR2 reads FQNEAQ. The V gene lost 5 bases and the J gene lost 7 bases, with 14 bases spanning the gap. The CDR3 totals 14 residues. The CDR3 reads CASSPGRGGGELFF. In DNA, the CDR3 is TGTGCCAGCAGCCCCGGCAGGGGAGGCGGGGAGCTGTTTTTT.

The J gene is TRBJ2-1, the V gene TRBV29-1; 9 bases are a match to TRBD1. CDR3 length: 14 amino acids. Germline V gives CDR1 SQVTM, CDR2 ANQGSEA. CDR3 sequence: CSAYRDRAYNEQFF. The CDR3 bases are TGCAGTGCATACCGGGACAGGGCTTACAATGAGCAGTTCTTC.

The chain combines TRBV19 with TRBJ2-2; no reliable D call. Germline lookup yields CDR1 LNHDA and CDR2 SQIVND (reference sequence). V lost 6 bases to trimming and J lost 6 bases, with 14 bases between them. The CDR3 has 14 amino acids. The CDR3 is CASRYRVTAGELFF. The DNA of the CDR3 is TGTGCCAGTAGGTACCGGGTCACTGCCGGGGAGCTGTTTTTT.